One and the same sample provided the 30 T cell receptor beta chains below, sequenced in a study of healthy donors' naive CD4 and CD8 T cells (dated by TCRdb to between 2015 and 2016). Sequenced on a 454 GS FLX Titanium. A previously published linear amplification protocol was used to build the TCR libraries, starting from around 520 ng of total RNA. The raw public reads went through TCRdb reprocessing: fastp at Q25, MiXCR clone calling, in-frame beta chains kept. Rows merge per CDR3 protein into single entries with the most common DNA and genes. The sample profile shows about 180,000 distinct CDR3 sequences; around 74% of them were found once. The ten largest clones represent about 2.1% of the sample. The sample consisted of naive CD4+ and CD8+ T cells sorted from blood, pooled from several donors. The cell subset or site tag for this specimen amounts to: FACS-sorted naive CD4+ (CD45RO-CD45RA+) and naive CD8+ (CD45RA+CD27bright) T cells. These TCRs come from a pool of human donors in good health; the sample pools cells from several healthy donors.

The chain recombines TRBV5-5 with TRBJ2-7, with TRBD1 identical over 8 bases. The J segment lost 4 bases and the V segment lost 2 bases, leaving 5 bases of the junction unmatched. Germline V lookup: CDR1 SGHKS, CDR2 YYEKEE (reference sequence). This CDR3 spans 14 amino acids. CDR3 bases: TGTGCCAGCAGCTTAGGGGACAGGCCTTACGAGCAGTACTTC. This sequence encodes CASSLGDRPYEQYF.

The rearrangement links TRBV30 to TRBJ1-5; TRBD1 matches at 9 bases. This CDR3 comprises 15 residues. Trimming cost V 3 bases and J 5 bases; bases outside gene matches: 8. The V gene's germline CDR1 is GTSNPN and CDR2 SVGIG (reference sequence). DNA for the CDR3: TGTGCCTGGAGCCCACAGGGACAGGGCGATCAGCCCCAGCATTTT. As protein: CAWSPQGQGDQPQHF.

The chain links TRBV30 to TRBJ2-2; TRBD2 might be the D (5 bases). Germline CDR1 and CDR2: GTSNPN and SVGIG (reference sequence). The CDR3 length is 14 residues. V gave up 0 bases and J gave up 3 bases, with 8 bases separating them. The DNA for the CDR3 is TGTGCCTGGAGTGTAAGAGGGTACACCGGGGAGCTGTTTTTT. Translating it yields CAWSVRGYTGELFF. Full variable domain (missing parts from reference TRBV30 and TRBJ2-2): SQTIHQWPATLVQPVGSPLSLECTVEGTSNPNLYWYRQAAGRGLQLLFYSVGIGQISSEVPQNLSASRPQDRQFILSSKKLLLSDSGFYLCAWSVRGYTGELFFGEGSRLTVL.

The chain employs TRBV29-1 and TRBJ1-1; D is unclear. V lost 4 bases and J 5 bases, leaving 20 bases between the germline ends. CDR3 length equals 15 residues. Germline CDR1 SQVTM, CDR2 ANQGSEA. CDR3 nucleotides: TGCAGCGTTGGCCCTGAGTTTACCTATTCGACTGAAGCTTTCTTT. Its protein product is CSVGPEFTYSTEAFF.

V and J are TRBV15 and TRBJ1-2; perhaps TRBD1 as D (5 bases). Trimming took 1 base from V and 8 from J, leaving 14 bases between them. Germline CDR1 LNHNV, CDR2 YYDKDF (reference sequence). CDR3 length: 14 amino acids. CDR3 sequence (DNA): TGTGCCACCAGCAGAGCCCGGGACGGCTGGGGCTACACCTTC. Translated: CATSRARDGWGYTF.

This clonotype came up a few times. Here the CDR3 DNA reads TGTGCCATCAGTGAGTCAACGAATTGGGAGACCCAGTACTTC. Translation gives CAISESTNWETQYF. The V gene is TRBV10-3, the J gene TRBJ2-5; no firm D call. V lost 0 bases to trimming and J lost 5 bases, with 10 bases between them. The CDR3 has 14 residues. Germline CDR1 and CDR2: ENHRY and SYGVKD.

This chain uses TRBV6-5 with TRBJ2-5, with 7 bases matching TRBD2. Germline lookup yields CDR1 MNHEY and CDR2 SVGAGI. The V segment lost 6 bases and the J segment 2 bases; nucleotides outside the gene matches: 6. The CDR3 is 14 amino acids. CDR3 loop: CASRLIAGQETQYF. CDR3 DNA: TGTGCCAGCAGGTTAATAGCGGGTCAAGAGACCCAGTACTTC.

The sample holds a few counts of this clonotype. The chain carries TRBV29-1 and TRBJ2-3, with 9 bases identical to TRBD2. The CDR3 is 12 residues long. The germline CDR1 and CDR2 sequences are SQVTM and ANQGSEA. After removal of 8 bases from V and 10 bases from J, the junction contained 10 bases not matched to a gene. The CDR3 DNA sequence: TGCAGCTGCCCGGTAGCGGGAGAATCGCAGTATTTT. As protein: CSCPVAGESQYF.

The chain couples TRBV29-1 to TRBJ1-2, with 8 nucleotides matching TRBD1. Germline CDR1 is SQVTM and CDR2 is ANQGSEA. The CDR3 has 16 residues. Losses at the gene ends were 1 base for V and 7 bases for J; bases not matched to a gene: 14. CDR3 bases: TGCAGCGTTGAAGTCAACCCGGGACAGGACCTATCTGGCTACACCTTC. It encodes CSVEVNPGQDLSGYTF. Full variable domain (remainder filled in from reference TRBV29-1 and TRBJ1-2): SAVISQKPSRDICQRGTSLTIQCQVDSQVTMMFWYRQQPGQSLTLIATANQGSEATYESGFVIDKFPISRPNLTFSTLTVSNMSPEDSSIYLCSVEVNPGQDLSGYTFGSGTRLTVV.

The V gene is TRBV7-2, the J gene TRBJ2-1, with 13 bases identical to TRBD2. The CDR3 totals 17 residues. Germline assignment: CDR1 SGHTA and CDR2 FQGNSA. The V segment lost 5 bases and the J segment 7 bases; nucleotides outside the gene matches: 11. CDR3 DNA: TGTGCCAGCAGCCCTCGGACTAGCGGGGGAGTTTATAATGAGCAGTTCTTC. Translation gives CASSPRTSGGVYNEQFF.

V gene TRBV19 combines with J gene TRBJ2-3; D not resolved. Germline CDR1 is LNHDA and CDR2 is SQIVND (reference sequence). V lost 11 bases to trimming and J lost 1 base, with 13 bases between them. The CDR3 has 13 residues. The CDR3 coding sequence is TGTGCCGGCCCTTCTCGTCGCACAGATACGCAGTATTTT. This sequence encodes CAGPSRRTDTQYF.

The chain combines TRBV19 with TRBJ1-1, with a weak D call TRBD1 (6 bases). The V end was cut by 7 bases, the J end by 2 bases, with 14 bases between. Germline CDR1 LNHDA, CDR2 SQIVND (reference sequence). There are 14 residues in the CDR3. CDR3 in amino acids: CASTPWGQNTEAFF. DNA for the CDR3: TGTGCCAGTACCCCGTGGGGACAAAACACTGAAGCTTTCTTT.

Here the CDR3 reads CSVRGVIWGGSYEQYF. The CDR3 DNA sequence: TGCAGCGTTAGGGGGGTGATTTGGGGAGGATCCTACGAGCAGTACTTC. The chain combines TRBV29-1 with TRBJ2-7; D is perhaps TRBD1 or TRBD2 (6 bases each). CDR1 and CDR2 (germline): SQVTM, ANQGSEA. This CDR3 comprises 16 residues. The ends were cut back, 5 bases at V and 1 base at J, with 21 bases in the middle.

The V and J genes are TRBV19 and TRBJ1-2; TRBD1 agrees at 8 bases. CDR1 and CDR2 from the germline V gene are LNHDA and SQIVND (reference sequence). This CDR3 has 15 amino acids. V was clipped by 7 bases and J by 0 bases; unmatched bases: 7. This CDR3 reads CASTPGQGANYGYTF. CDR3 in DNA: TGTGCCAGTACCCCCGGACAGGGAGCTAACTATGGCTACACCTTC.

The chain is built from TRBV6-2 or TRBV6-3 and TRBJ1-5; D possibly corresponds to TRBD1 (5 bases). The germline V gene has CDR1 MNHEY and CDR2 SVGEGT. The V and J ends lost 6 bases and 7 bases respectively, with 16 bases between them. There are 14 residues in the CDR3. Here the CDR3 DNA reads TGTGCCAGCAGATGGCCAGGTTCAGGGCAGCCCCAGCATTTT. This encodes CASRWPGSGQPQHF.

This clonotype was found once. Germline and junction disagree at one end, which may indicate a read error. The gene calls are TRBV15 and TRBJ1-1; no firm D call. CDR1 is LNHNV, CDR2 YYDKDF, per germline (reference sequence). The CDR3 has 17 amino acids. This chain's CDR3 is CATSRAATRIGHTEAFF. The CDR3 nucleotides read TGTGCCACCAGCAGGGCTGCCACTCGGATCGGTCACACTGAGGCTTTCTTT. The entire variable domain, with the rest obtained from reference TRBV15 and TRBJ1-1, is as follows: DAMVIQNPRYQVTQFGKPVTLSCSQTLNHNVMYWYQQKSSQAPKLLFHYYDKDFNNEADTPDNFQSRRPNTSFCFLDIRSPGLGDTAMYLCATSRAATRIGHTEAFFGQGTRLTVV.

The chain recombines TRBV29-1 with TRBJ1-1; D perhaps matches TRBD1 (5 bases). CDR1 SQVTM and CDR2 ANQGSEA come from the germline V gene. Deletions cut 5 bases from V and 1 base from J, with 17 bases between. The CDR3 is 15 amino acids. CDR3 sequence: CSVRGAIPRNTEAFF. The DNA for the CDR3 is TGCAGCGTTCGAGGGGCCATCCCACGGAACACTGAAGCTTTCTTT. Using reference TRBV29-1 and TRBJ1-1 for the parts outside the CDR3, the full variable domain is SAVISQKPSRDICQRGTSLTIQCQVDSQVTMMFWYRQQPGQSLTLIATANQGSEATYESGFVIDKFPISRPNLTFSTLTVSNMSPEDSSIYLCSVRGAIPRNTEAFFGQGTRLTVV.

The CDR3 DNA follows: TGTGCCAGCAACAACAGGGTTCCAGATACGCAGTATTTT. It codes for CASNNRVPDTQYF. The chain combines TRBV6-2 or TRBV6-3 with TRBJ2-3; possible D gene TRBD1, 6 bases. The CDR3 length is 13 residues. CDR1 and CDR2 (germline): MNHEY, SVGEGT. Trimming pared 7 bases from V and 4 bases from J, leaving 12 bases between.

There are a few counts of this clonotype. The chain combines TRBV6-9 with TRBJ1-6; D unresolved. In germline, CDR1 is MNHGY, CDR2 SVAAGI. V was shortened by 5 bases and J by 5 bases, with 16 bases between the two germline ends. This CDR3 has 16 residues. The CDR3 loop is CASSPRRVIDNSPLHF. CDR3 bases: TGTGCCAGCAGTCCCCGGCGGGTTATCGATAATTCACCCCTCCACTTT.

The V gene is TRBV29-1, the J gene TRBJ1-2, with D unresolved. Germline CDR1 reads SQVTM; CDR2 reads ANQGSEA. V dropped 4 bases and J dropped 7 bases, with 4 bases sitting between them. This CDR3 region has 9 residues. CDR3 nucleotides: TGCAGCGTTGTTCGTGGCTACACCTTC. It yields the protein CSVVRGYTF.

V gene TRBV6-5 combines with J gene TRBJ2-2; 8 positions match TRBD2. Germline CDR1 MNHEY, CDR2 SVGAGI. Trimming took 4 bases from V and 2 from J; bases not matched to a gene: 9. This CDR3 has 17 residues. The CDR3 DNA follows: TGTGCCAGCAGTTTCCGGACGGGAGGGCTAAACACCGGGGAGCTGTTTTTT. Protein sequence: CASSFRTGGLNTGELFF.

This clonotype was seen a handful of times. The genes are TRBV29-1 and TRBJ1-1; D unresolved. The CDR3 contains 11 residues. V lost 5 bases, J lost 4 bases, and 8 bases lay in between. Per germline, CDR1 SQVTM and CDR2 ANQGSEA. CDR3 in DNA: TGCAGCGTTCGGCTGCCCACTGAAGCTTTCTTT. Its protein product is CSVRLPTEAFF.

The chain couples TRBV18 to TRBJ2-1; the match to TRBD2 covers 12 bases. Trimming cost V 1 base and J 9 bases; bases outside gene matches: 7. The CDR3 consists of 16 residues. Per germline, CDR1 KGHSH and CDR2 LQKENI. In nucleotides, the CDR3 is TGTGCCAGCTCACCACTGGGGACTAGCGGGTTTGGTGAGCAGTTCTTC. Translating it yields CASSPLGTSGFGEQFF.

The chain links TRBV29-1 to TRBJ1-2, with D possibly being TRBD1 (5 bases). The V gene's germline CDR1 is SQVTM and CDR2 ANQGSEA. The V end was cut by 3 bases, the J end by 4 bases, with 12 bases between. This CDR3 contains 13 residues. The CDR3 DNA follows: TGCAGCGTTGACAGGCAGGGATCCTATGGCTACACCTTC. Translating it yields CSVDRQGSYGYTF.

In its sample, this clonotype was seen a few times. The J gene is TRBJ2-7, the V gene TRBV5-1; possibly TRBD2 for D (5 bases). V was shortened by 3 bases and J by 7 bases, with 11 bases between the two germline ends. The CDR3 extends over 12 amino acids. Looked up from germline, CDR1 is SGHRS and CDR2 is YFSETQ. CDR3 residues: CASSSGTGEQYF. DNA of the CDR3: TGCGCCAGCAGCTCGGGCACGGGGGAGCAGTACTTC.

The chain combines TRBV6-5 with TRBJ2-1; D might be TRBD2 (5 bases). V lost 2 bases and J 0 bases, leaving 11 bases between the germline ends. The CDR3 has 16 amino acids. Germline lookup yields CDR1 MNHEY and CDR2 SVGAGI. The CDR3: CASSYHEAVSYNEQFF. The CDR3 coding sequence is TGTGCCAGCAGTTACCACGAAGCGGTCTCCTACAATGAGCAGTTCTTC.

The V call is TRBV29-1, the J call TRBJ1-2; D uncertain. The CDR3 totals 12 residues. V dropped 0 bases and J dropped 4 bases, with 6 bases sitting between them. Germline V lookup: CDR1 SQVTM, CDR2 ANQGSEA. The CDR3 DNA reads TGCAGCGTTGAAGACGGCCGCTATGGCTACACCTTC. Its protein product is CSVEDGRYGYTF.

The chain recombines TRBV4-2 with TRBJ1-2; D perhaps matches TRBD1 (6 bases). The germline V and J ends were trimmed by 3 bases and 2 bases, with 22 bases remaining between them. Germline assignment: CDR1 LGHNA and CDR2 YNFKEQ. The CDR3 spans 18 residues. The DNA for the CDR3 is TGTGCCAGCAGCCAGAGGGATTATGGGACATCTTACAACTATGGCTACACCTTC. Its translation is CASSQRDYGTSYNYGYTF.

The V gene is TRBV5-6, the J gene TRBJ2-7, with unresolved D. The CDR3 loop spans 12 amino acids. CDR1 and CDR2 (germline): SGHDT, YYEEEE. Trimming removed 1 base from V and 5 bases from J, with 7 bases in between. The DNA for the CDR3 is TGTGCCAGCAGCTTGATGGCCCACGAGCAGTACTTC. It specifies CASSLMAHEQYF. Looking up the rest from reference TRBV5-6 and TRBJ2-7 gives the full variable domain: DAGVTQSPTHLIKTRGQQVTLRCSPKSGHDTVSWYQQALGQGPQFIFQYYEEEERQRGNFPDRFSGHQFPNYSSELNVNALLLGDSALYLCASSLMAHEQYFGPGTRLTVT.

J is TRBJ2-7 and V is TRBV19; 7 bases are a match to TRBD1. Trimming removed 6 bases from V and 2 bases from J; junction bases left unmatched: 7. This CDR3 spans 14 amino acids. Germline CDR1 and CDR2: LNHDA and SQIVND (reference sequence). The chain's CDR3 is CASSDRTGTYEQYF. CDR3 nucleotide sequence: TGTGCCAGTAGCGACCGGACAGGAACCTACGAGCAGTACTTC.